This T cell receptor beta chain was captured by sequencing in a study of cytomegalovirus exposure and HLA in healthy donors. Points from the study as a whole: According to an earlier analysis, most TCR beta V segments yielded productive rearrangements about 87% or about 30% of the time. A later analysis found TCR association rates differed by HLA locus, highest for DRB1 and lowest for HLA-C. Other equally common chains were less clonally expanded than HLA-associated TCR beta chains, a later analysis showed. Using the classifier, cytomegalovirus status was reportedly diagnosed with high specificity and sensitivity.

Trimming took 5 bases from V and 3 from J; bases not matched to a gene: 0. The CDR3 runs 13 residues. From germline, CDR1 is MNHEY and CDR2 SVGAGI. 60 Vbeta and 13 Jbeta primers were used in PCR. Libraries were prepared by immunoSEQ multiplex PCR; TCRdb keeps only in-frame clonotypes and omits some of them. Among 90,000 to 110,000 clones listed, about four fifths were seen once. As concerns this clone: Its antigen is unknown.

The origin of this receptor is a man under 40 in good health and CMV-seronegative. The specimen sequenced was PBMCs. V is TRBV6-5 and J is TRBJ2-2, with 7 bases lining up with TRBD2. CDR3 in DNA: TGTGCCAGCAGTCTAGCGGACACCGGGGAGCTGTTTTTT. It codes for CASSLADTGELFF.